This T cell receptor beta chain emerged from a study of CD8 T cells in ankylosing spondylitis. CDR1 and CDR2 (germline): LGHNA, YNFKEQ. V was clipped by 2 bases and J by 0 bases, with 11 bases between them. CDR3 size: 15 residues. TCRdb fed the 5' RACE reads into MiXCR, producing one record per CDR3 protein. The sample shows around 490,000 distinct CDR3 sequences, about 5.7% of them seen only once. Study-level findings and limits: Made up of several highly homologous variants, a TCR beta motif appeared characteristic of ankylosing spondylitis blood.

A word on this clonotype: Its antigen is unknown.

The chain has TRBV4-2 and TRBJ2-7, with D unclear. The sequenced sample was blood, either unsorted or a sorted T cell fraction (not recorded which). The sequence derives from a male donor with ankylosing spondylitis. CDR3 protein: CASSQSFGISYEQYF. In DNA, the CDR3 is TGTGCCAGCAGCCAATCCTTCGGAATCTCCTACGAGCAGTACTTC.